The next 28 T cell receptor beta chains were all read from a single sample in a study of shared clonotypes between healthy human individuals. Libraries were prepared by immunoSEQ multiplex PCR; TCRdb keeps only in-frame clonotypes and omits some of them. The sample has about half a million clones; about four fifths are singletons. The specimen sequenced was PBMCs. All receptors derive from a middle-aged woman in good health. Some clones in this sample may be carry-over from other donors' samples.

This clone was seen once. The chain combines TRBV19 with TRBJ1-1, with a possible D match to TRBD1 (6 bases). In germline, CDR1 is LNHDA, CDR2 SQIVND (reference sequence). This CDR3 has 13 amino acids. V was pared by 7 bases and J by 6 bases, with 15 bases between. This CDR3 is CASTPGGGPEAFF. CDR3 DNA sequence: TGTGCCAGTACCCCCGGGGGGGGCCCTGAAGCTTTCTTT.

This clone is a singleton in its sample. This specimen includes other DNA sequences encoding the same CDR3. The chain couples TRBV5-1 to TRBJ1-1; D remains ambiguous. Trimming left V 2 bases short and J 1 base short, with 6 bases between. CDR1 is SGHRS, CDR2 YFSETQ, per germline. The CDR3 is 13 residues long. CDR3 residues: CASSLSPNTEAFF. Written as DNA, the CDR3 is TGCGCCAGCAGCTTATCCCCGAACACTGAAGCTTTCTTT.

In the case of this clone: A junction boundary mismatches the germline segment, possibly from a read error. Other DNA sequences in the same sample also yield this CDR3. The J gene is TRBJ2-7, the V gene TRBV5-4; 8 bases are a match to TRBD1. Germline V CDR1 and CDR2: SGHNT, YYREEE (reference sequence). This CDR3 has 15 residues. The CDR3 loop reads CASSPPPGQAYEQYF. Written as DNA, the CDR3 is TGCGCCAGCAGCCCCCCCCCGGGACAGGCCTACGAGCAGTACTTC.

The V and J genes are TRBV5-4 and TRBJ2-7; the match to TRBD2 covers 11 bases. This CDR3 is built from 14 residues. V was pared by 5 bases and J by 4 bases, with 5 bases of the junction left unmatched. Germline V CDR1 and CDR2: SGHNT, YYREEE (reference sequence). The DNA of the CDR3 is TGTGCCAGCAGACCGGGACTAGCGGAATACGAGCAGTACTTC. It is translated as CASRPGLAEYEQYF.

Details on this clone: This sample also contains other DNA sequences that code for the same CDR3. The V gene is TRBV11-2, the J gene TRBJ2-3, with D possibly matching TRBD1 (6 bases). In germline, CDR1 is SGHAT, CDR2 FQNNGV. This CDR3 comprises 14 residues. Trimming removed 2 bases at V and 6 bases at J, with 12 bases between. The CDR3 reads CASSLRAGADTQYF. CDR3 in DNA: TGTGCCAGCAGCTTAAGGGCAGGGGCGGATACGCAGTATTTT.

This clone was seen a handful of times. The rearrangement uses TRBV29-1 and TRBJ2-3, with a tentative D call TRBD1 (5 bases). V gave up 7 bases and J gave up 6 bases, with 8 bases separating them. The germline gives CDR1 SQVTM, CDR2 ANQGSEA. This CDR3 spans 10 amino acids. CDR3 bases: TGCAGCGCCGGACATGATACGCAGTATTTT. Residues: CSAGHDTQYF.

The chain is built from TRBV5-6 and TRBJ2-3; unclear D gene. This CDR3 is 16 amino acids long. Trimming stripped 0 bases from V and 0 bases from J, with 11 bases between. Germline assignment: CDR1 SGHDT and CDR2 YYEEEE. The CDR3 loop reads CASSLAPLSSTDTQYF. The CDR3 bases are TGTGCCAGCAGCTTGGCGCCGCTGTCTAGCACAGATACGCAGTATTTT.

The rearrangement uses TRBV7-9 and TRBJ2-3, with D perhaps matching TRBD1 (5 bases). With 2 bases removed from V and 14 bases from J, the gap between germline ends came to 23 bases. This CDR3 comprises 15 residues. In germline, CDR1 is SEHNR, CDR2 FQNEAQ (reference sequence). The CDR3 is CASSLLDLTRTPTYF. CDR3 nucleotide sequence: TGTGCCAGCAGCTTATTGGACCTGACACGGACACCGACGTATTTT.

This chain connects TRBV4-2 to TRBJ2-2, with a possible D match to TRBD1 (5 bases). The V and J ends lost 0 bases and 6 bases respectively, with 14 bases between them. Germline CDR1 is LGHNA and CDR2 is YNFKEQ. The CDR3 runs to 16 residues. The CDR3, as DNA: TGTGCCAGCAGCCAAGAGAGGCTCGCAGGGTCCGGGGAGCTGTTTTTT. This encodes CASSQERLAGSGELFF.

On this clone itself: At one of its ends the junction is not consistent with the germline gene, which may arise from a read error. V gene TRBV10-3 combines with J gene TRBJ2-2; tentative D call: TRBD1 (6 bases). CDR1 is ENHRY and CDR2 is SYGVKD in the germline V gene. This CDR3 is 12 amino acids long. The CDR3 DNA reads TGTGCCACCAGTACAGGGCCCGGGGAGCTGTTTTTT. Translating it yields CATSTGPGELFF.

J is TRBJ1-3 and V is TRBV29-1, with 10 bases matching TRBD1. Germline V gives CDR1 SQVTM, CDR2 ANQGSEA. The CDR3 totals 13 residues. V gave up 7 bases and J gave up 3 bases; unmatched junction bases: 3. The CDR3 here is CSGRTGGGNTIYF. DNA for the CDR3: TGCAGCGGTAGGACAGGGGGTGGAAACACCATATATTTT.

A word on this clone: Different DNA sequences within this sample yield the same CDR3. The J gene is TRBJ2-2, the V gene TRBV27; D gene uncertain. The CDR3 sequence is 12 residues long. The germline gives CDR1 MNHEY, CDR2 SMNVEV (reference sequence). V lost 3 bases to trimming and J lost 5 bases, with 4 bases between them. The CDR3 sequence is CASSFSTGELFF. The CDR3 DNA is TGTGCCAGCAGTTTTAGTACCGGGGAGCTGTTTTTT.

The chain has TRBV7-8 and TRBJ2-7; possibly TRBD2 for D (6 bases). The V gene's germline CDR1 is SGHVS and CDR2 FQNEAQ. CDR3 length: 14 residues. V was pared by 1 base and J by 7 bases, with 14 bases between. The CDR3 sequence is CASSLGVQGGEQYF. CDR3 bases: TGTGCCAGCAGCTTAGGGGTTCAGGGAGGAGAGCAGTACTTC. The full variable domain, completed using reference TRBV7-8 and TRBJ2-7, is GAGVSQSPRYKVAKRGQDVALRCDPISGHVSLFWYQQALGQGPEFLTYFQNEAQLDKSGLPSDRFFAERPEGSVSTLKIQRTQQEDSAVYLCASSLGVQGGEQYFGPGTRLTVT.

V and J are TRBV5-4 and TRBJ2-1; TRBD2 aligns across 9 bases. CDR3 length: 13 amino acids. V shed 3 bases and J 12 bases; nucleotides not matched to a gene: 7. Germline V CDR1 and CDR2: SGHNT, YYREEE (reference sequence). The CDR3 DNA is TGTGCCAGCAGCTCGCGGGAGGGCCTGGGGCAGTTCTTC. Translated, it gives CASSSREGLGQFF.

The chain employs TRBV10-2 and TRBJ2-7; unclear D gene. V lost 3 bases and J lost 3, with 12 bases in between. The germline CDR1 and CDR2 sequences are WSHSY and SAAADI. CDR3 size: 14 residues. The DNA for the CDR3 is TGCGCCAGCAGTGAAGTTTCGCAGAACTACGAGCAGTACTTC. Translating gives CASSEVSQNYEQYF.

The CDR3 region has the DNA TGTGCCAGCAGCTTAGCCGAGGGAAACATTCAGTACTTC. It translates to CASSLAEGNIQYF. V gene TRBV7-9 combines with J gene TRBJ2-4, with D perhaps matching TRBD2 (5 bases). The CDR3 contains 13 residues. Germline V gene data show CDR1 as SEHNR and CDR2 as FQNEAQ (reference sequence). V was shortened by 0 bases and J by 6 bases, with 6 bases between the two germline ends.

The V gene is TRBV27, the J gene TRBJ2-1, with 10 positions matching TRBD2. V trimming: 5 bases; J trimming: 4 bases; junction bases outside the gene matches: 8. Germline V gives CDR1 MNHEY, CDR2 SMNVEV (reference sequence). CDR3 length equals 16 residues. The CDR3 DNA is TGTGCCAGCAGTCGATATCTAGCGGGAGTGTACAATGAGCAGTTCTTC. Its translation is CASSRYLAGVYNEQFF.

The J gene is TRBJ2-5, the V gene TRBV28; 10 nucleotides match TRBD2. Germline CDR1 reads MDHEN; CDR2 reads SYDVKM. V was clipped by 11 bases and J by 1 base; unmatched bases: 4. The CDR3 has 13 amino acids. This chain's CDR3 is CAVSSGSQETQYF. The CDR3 nucleotides are TGTGCCGTCTCTAGCGGGAGCCAAGAGACCCAGTACTTC.

This clone has only one observation. J is TRBJ2-7 and V is TRBV28; no definite D call. The germline CDR1 and CDR2 sequences are MDHEN and SYDVKM. Trimming took 6 bases from V and 0 from J, leaving 9 bases between them. This CDR3 comprises 13 residues. CDR3 DNA sequence: TGTGCCAGCAGAAACCCAAACTCCTACGAGCAGTACTTC. Translating it yields CASRNPNSYEQYF.

As DNA, the CDR3 is TGTGCCAGCAGCCAAGCCTCGCTAGCGGGACGGCAGCAGACCCAGTACTTC. It encodes CASSQASLAGRQQTQYF. This chain joins TRBV4-2 and TRBJ2-5; 9 positions agree with TRBD2. This CDR3 has 17 amino acids. J gave up 6 bases and V 1 base, and 12 bases lay outside the gene matches. Germline V lookup: CDR1 LGHNA, CDR2 YNFKEQ.

As for this clone: Other nucleotide sequences from this sample produce the same CDR3. The chain carries TRBV11-2 and TRBJ1-1; no clear D. Germline values: CDR1 SGHAT, CDR2 FQNNGV. V lost 3 bases, J lost 0 bases, and 5 bases lay in between. The CDR3 consists of 13 residues. DNA of the CDR3: TGTGCCAGCAGCTTGGAAATGAACACTGAAGCTTTCTTT. Translated: CASSLEMNTEAFF.

The V gene is TRBV13, the J gene TRBJ1-2; D is uncertain. The germline CDR1 and CDR2 sequences are PRHDT and FYEKMQ (reference sequence). The germline V and J ends were trimmed by 5 bases and 7 bases, with 17 bases remaining between them. The CDR3 is 14 amino acids. The CDR3 reads CASSRLAPDGGYTF. Written as DNA, the CDR3 is TGTGCCAGCAGCCGCTTAGCCCCTGATGGTGGCTACACCTTC.

This chain joins TRBV6-1 and TRBJ2-7, with D maybe TRBD2 (6 bases). The V gene's germline CDR1 is MNHNS and CDR2 SASEGT. CDR3 length equals 17 residues. The ends were cut back, 2 bases at V and 0 bases at J, with 17 bases in the middle. Written as DNA, the CDR3 is TGTGCCAGCAGTGAACGCGGGGTGGGTACCAGCTCCTACGAGCAGTACTTC. Protein sequence: CASSERGVGTSSYEQYF.

This clone turned up a few times. The rearrangement joins TRBV5-1 to TRBJ2-1, with TRBD1 matching 8 bases. Trimming removed 0 bases from V and 12 bases from J; junction bases left unmatched: 11. The CDR3 contains 15 residues. Germline V gives CDR1 SGHRS, CDR2 YFSETQ. CDR3: CASSLAGRQGTGQFF. The DNA of the CDR3 is TGCGCCAGCAGCTTGGCCGGGAGACAGGGGACTGGGCAGTTCTTC.

The chain couples TRBV2 to TRBJ1-1, with 9 bases aligning to TRBD1. V lost 7 bases to trimming and J lost 10 bases; unmatched junction nucleotides: 16. Germline CDR1 is SNHLY and CDR2 is FYNNEI. The length of the CDR3 is 15 residues. CDR3 sequence reads: CASIGTGRVISLAFF. CDR3 bases: TGTGCCAGCATTGGGACAGGGAGGGTGATAAGTTTAGCTTTCTTT.

V gene TRBV5-4 combines with J gene TRBJ2-3; D not resolved. CDR1 SGHNT and CDR2 YYREEE come from the germline V gene (reference sequence). The CDR3 consists of 12 residues. The V gene lost 4 bases and the J gene lost 8 bases, with 11 bases spanning the gap. The CDR3 loop is CASSPGLGTQYF. The CDR3 region has the DNA TGTGCCAGCAGCCCCGGCCTTGGTACGCAGTATTTT.

V is TRBV28 and J is TRBJ2-1; perhaps D is TRBD1 or TRBD2 (5 bases each). Germline V gene data show CDR1 as MDHEN and CDR2 as SYDVKM. The V end lost 3 bases, the J end lost 9 bases, and 12 bases lay between the germline ends. The length of the CDR3 is 13 residues. CDR3 coding DNA: TGTGCCAGCAGTTTGTGGGGCGGAGGTGAGCAGTTCTTC. Its translation is CASSLWGGGEQFF.

This chain uses TRBV5-4 with TRBJ2-7; 10 bases are shared with TRBD2. This CDR3 is built from 15 residues. Germline V lookup: CDR1 SGHNT, CDR2 YYREEE (reference sequence). J was trimmed by 5 bases and V by 4 bases; bases with no gene match: 9. The CDR3: CASSPAGLASDEQYF. As DNA, the CDR3 is TGTGCCAGCAGCCCGGCGGGACTAGCGTCCGACGAGCAGTACTTC.